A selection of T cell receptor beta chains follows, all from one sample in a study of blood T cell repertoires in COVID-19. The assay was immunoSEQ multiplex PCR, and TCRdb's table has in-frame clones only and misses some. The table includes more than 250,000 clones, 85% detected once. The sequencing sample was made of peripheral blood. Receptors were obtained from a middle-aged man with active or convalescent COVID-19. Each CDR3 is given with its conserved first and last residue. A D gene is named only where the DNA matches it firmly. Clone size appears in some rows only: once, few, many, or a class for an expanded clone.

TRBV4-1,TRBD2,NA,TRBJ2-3,CASRPGLAPSDTQYF,TGCGCCAGCAGACCTGGACTAGCGCCCAGCGATACGCAGTATTTT
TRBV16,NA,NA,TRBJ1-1,CASRGLPFTEAFF,TGTGCCAGCAGGGGACTCCCCTTTACTGAAGCTTTCTTT
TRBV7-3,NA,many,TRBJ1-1,CASSPGMNTEAFF,TGTGCCAGCAGCCCCGGGATGAACACTGAAGCTTTCTTT
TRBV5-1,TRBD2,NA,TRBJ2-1,CASSPLAGAPNEQFF,TGCGCCAGCAGCCCACTAGCGGGAGCCCCCAATGAGCAGTTCTTC
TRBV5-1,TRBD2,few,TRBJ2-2,CASSLLPASGTRGDTGELFF,TGCGCCAGCAGCTTGTTGCCGGCTAGCGGCACCCGGGGAGACACCGGGGAGCTGTTTTTT
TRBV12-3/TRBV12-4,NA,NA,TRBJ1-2,CASSATGLYGYTF,TGTGCCAGCAGCGCCACAGGGCTCTATGGCTACACCTTC
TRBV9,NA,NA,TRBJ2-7,CASSVGGSAYEQYF,TGTGCCAGCAGCGTAGGGGGCTCTGCCTACGAGCAGTACTTC
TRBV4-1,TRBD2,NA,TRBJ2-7,CASSQGGGLAALREQYF,TGCGCCAGCAGCCAAGGAGGGGGACTAGCGGCTCTACGCGAGCAGTACTTC
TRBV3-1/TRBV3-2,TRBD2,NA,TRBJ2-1,CASSQEGLAMGDEQFF,TGTGCCAGCAGCCAAGAGGGACTAGCGATGGGGGATGAGCAGTTCTTC
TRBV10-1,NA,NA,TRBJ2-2,CASSEGTPRTGELFF,TGCGCCAGCAGTGAGGGGACACCTAGGACCGGGGAGCTGTTTTTT
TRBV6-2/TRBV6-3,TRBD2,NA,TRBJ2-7,CASSYSPSSGGEQYF,TGTGCCAGCAGTTACTCCCCCAGTTCGGGGGGCGAGCAGTACTTC
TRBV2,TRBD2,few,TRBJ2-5,CASSSSGINGETQYF,TGTGCCAGTTCTTCTAGCGGGATCAACGGGGAGACCCAGTACTTC
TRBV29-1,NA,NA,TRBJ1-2,CSVEDRAGANYGYTF,TGCAGCGTTGAAGATCGGGCAGGGGCTAACTATGGCTACACCTTC
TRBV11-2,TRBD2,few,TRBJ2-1,CASSRSGRLDEQFF,TGTGCCAGCAGCAGGAGCGGGAGGTTGGATGAGCAGTTCTTC
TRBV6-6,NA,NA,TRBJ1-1,CASSQPPGTEAFF,TGTGCCAGCAGCCAACCTCCGGGGACTGAAGCTTTCTTT
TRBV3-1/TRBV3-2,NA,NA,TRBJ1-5,CASSQTGTNQPQHF,TGTGCCAGCAGCCAAACAGGGACCAATCAGCCCCAGCATTTT
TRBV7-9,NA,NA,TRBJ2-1,CASSLVGSYEQFF,TGTGCCAGCAGCTTAGTCGGGAGCTATGAGCAGTTCTTC
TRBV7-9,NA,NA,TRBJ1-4,CASSFRSGDEKLFF,TGTGCCAGCAGCTTCAGGTCTGGCGATGAAAAACTGTTTTTT
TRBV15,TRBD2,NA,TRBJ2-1,CATGGGTSGNNEQFF,TGTGCCACCGGGGGAGGGACTAGCGGGAATAATGAGCAGTTCTTC
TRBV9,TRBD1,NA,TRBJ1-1,CASSAGDSEAFF,TGTGCCAGCAGCGCAGGGGACAGTGAAGCTTTCTTT
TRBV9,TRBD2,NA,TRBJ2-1,CASSPLSGRAYNEQFF,TGTGCCAGCAGCCCTCTTAGCGGGAGGGCCTACAATGAGCAGTTCTTC
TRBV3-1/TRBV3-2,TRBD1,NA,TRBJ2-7,CASSGQGVAEQYF,TGTGCCAGCAGCGGACAGGGCGTTGCGGAGCAGTACTTC
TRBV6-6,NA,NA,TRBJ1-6,CASTGGQGWNSPLHF,TGTGCCAGCACCGGGGGGCAAGGGTGGAATTCACCCCTCCACTTT
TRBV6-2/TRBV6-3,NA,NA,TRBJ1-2,CASSYGYRDGYTF,TGTGCCAGCAGTTACGGCTACAGGGACGGCTACACCTTC
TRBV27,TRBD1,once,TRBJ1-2,CASSPDRGGYTF,TGTGCCAGCAGTCCGGACAGGGGGGGCTACACCTTC
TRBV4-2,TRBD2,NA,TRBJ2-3,CASSRSGELTDTQYF,TGTGCCAGCAGCCGAAGCGGGGAGCTAACAGATACGCAGTATTTT
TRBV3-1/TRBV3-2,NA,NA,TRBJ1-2,CASRDSRSGYTF,TGTGCCAGCAGGGACAGCAGATCTGGCTACACCTTC
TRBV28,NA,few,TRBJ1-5,CASNQGNRADQPQHF,TGTGCCAGCAACCAGGGCAACCGGGCGGATCAGCCCCAGCATTTT
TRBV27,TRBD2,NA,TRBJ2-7,CASRKAGGPYEQYF,TGTGCCAGCAGGAAAGCGGGAGGGCCCTACGAGCAGTACTTC
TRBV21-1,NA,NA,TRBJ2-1,CASSPDRGCDEQFF,TGTGCCAGCAGCCCGGACAGGGGTTGTGATGAGCAGTTCTTC
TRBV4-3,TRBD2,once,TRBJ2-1,CASSQNSIAGEQFF,TGCGCCAGCAGCCAAAACTCCATAGCGGGAGAGCAGTTCTTC
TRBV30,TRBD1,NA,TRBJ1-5,CAWSRGTGEISNQPQHF,TGTGCCTGGAGTCGCGGAACAGGGGAAATTAGCAATCAGCCCCAGCATTTT
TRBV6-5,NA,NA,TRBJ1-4,CASYTGMGEKLFF,TGTGCCAGCTATACAGGGATGGGTGAAAAACTGTTTTTT
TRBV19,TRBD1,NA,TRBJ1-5,CASSRQGLGGFSNQPQHF,TGTGCCAGTAGTAGACAGGGATTAGGGGGGTTTAGCAATCAGCCCCAGCATTTT
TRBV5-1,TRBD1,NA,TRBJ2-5,CASNPGQGQETQYF,TGCGCCAGCAACCCGGGACAGGGGCAAGAGACCCAGTACTTC
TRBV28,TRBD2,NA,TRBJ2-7,CASIPAVGGESYEQYF,TGTGCCAGCATCCCGGCCGTCGGGGGGGAATCCTACGAGCAGTACTTC
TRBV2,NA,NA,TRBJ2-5,CASSEVSQETQYF,TGTGCCAGCAGTGAGGTCAGTCAAGAGACCCAGTACTTC
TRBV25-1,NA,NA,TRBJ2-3,CASSESSKGQGSTDTQYF,TGTGCCAGCAGTGAATCATCCAAGGGCCAGGGCAGCACAGATACGCAGTATTTT
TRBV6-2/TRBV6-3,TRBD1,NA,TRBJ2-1,CASSLGTGGDEQFF,TGTGCCAGCAGCCTAGGGACAGGAGGCGATGAGCAGTTCTTC
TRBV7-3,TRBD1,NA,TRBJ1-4,CASSLPDRGGAEKLFF,TGTGCCAGCAGCCTCCCAGACAGGGGGGGGGCTGAAAAACTGTTTTTT
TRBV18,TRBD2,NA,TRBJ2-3,CASSPAGIAGDNTQYF,TGTGCCAGCTCACCGGCGGGGATAGCGGGAGATAATACGCAGTATTTT
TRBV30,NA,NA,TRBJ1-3,CAWLSGSSSGNTIYF,TGTGCCTGGCTAAGCGGTAGTAGCTCTGGAAACACCATATATTTT
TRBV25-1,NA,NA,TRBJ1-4,CASRREHSGGINEKLFF,TGTGCCAGCAGGAGGGAACATAGTGGGGGGATTAATGAAAAACTGTTTTTT
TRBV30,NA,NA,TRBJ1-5,CAWSVQGNRQPQHF,TGTGCCTGGAGTGTACAGGGAAACCGCCAGCCCCAGCATTTT
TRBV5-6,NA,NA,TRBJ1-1,CASSLASGEAFF,TGTGCCAGCAGCTTGGCCTCAGGGGAAGCTTTCTTT
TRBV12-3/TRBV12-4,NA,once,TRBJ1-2,CASSFEGFYGYTF,TGTGCCAGCAGTTTCGAGGGCTTCTATGGCTACACCTTC
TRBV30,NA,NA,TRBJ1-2,CAWSKERAQYGYTF,TGTGCCTGGAGTAAGGAGAGGGCTCAATATGGCTACACCTTC
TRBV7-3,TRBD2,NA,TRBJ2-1,CASSLRSGRTDEQFF,TGTGCCAGCAGCTTAAGAAGCGGGAGGACGGATGAGCAGTTCTTC
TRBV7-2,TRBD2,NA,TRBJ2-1,CASSLLGLAGGNEQFF,TGTGCCAGCAGCTTACTTGGACTAGCGGGAGGCAATGAGCAGTTCTTC
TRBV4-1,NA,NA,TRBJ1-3,CASSQDGGRRNTIYF,TGCGCCAGCAGCCAAGACGGGGGGAGAAGAAACACCATATATTTT
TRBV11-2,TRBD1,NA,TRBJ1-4,CASSPQTGTGDEKLFF,TGTGCCAGCAGCCCCCAGACCGGGACAGGAGATGAAAAACTGTTTTTT
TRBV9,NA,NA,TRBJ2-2,CASSLTGAANTGELFF,TGTGCCAGCAGCTTAACGGGAGCCGCGAACACCGGGGAGCTGTTTTTT
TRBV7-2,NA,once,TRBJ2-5,CASSLGAVIETQYF,TGTGCCAGCAGCTTAGGTGCGGTCATAGAGACCCAGTACTTC
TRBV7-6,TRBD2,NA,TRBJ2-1,CASRELAGGGNEQFF,TGTGCCAGCAGGGAACTAGCGGGAGGGGGCAATGAGCAGTTCTTC